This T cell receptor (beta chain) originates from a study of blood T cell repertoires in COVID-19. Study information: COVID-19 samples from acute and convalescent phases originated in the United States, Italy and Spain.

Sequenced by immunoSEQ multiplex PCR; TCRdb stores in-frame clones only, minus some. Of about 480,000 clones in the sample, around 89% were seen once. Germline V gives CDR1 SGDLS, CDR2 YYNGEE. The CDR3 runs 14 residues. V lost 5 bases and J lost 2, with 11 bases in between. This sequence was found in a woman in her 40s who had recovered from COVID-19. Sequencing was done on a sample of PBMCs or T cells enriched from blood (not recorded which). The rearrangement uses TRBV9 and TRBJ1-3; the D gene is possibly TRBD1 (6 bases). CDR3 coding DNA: TGTGCCAGCAGAAGGTCAGGGGCTGGAAACACCATATATTTT. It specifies CASRRSGAGNTIYF. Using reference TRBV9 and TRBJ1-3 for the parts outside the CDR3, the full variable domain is DSGVTQTPKHLITATGQRVTLRCSPRSGDLSVYWYQQSLDQGLQFLIQYYNGEERAKGNILERFSAQQFPDLHSELNLSSLELGDSALYFCASRRSGAGNTIYFGEGSWLTVV.